These 10 T cell receptor beta chains came from one sample sequenced in a study of shared clonotypes between healthy human individuals. Here immunoSEQ multiplex PCR was the method, and the copy in TCRdb shows in-frame clones only, minus some. The data hold nearly 600,000 clones, with roughly 95% observed a single time. Naive CD8 cells comprised CD45RO-negative, CCR7-positively selected cells, excluding terminally differentiated effector memory CD45RA+ cells. The sequencing sample was made of naive CD8+ T cells sorted from blood. The receptors come from a woman in her 30s in good health.

The V and J genes are TRBV4-1 and TRBJ2-3; perhaps D is TRBD1 or TRBD2 (6 bases each). Germline CDR1 is MGHRA and CDR2 is YSYEKL. This CDR3 is built from 15 residues. Trimming cost V 0 bases and J 4 bases, with 11 bases left between them. In nucleotides, the CDR3 is TGCGCCAGCAGCCAAGATAGAGGGGGGTCAGATACGCAGTATTTT. This translates into CASSQDRGGSDTQYF.

This chain joins TRBV2 and TRBJ1-4; unclear D gene. Germline V CDR1 and CDR2: SNHLY, FYNNEI. The CDR3 sequence is 16 residues long. With 2 bases removed from V and 0 bases from J, the gap between germline ends came to 10 bases. The CDR3 sequence: CASSEWGGSTNEKLFF. The CDR3 DNA is TGTGCCAGCAGTGAATGGGGAGGGTCAACTAATGAAAAACTGTTTTTT.

This chain links TRBV14 with TRBJ2-5; 10 bases align to TRBD1. J gave up 4 bases and V 3 bases, and 8 bases lay outside the gene matches. The CDR3 has 16 residues. Per the germline V gene, CDR1 is SGHDN and CDR2 is FVKESK. The CDR3 sequence is CASSHEDRGTSETQYF. CDR3 in DNA: TGTGCCAGCAGCCATGAGGACAGGGGGACCTCAGAGACCCAGTACTTC.

This chain links TRBV14 with TRBJ2-7, with TRBD1 matching over 10 bases. Per the germline V gene, CDR1 is SGHDN and CDR2 is FVKESK. CDR3 length: 17 amino acids. V dropped 3 bases and J dropped 4; count of bases not matched to a gene: 12. CDR3 coding DNA: TGTGCCAGCAGCCATCGCAGCGACAGGGGGCGCGGGTACGAGCAGTACTTC. Its translation is CASSHRSDRGRGYEQYF. The whole variable domain, remainder taken from reference TRBV14 and TRBJ2-7, is EAGVTQFPSHSVIEKGQTVTLRCDPISGHDNLYWYRRVMGKEIKFLLHFVKESKQDESGMPNNRFLAERTGGTYSTLKVQPAELEDSGVYFCASSHRSDRGRGYEQYFGPGTRLTVT.

This clone was seen just once. In nucleotides, the CDR3 is TGCGCCAGCATGTTTCTGGGGGAGGATGAGCAGTTCTTC. Translating gives CASMFLGEDEQFF. V usage is TRBV23-1 and J usage is TRBJ2-1, with D maybe TRBD2 (6 bases). TRBV23-1 qualifies as an ORF whose function is uncertain. Trimming took 7 bases from V and 8 from J, leaving 15 bases between them. CDR3 length equals 13 residues.

The chain uses TRBV27 and TRBJ2-1, with D perhaps matching TRBD2 (6 bases). CDR1 and CDR2 from the germline V gene are MNHEY and SMNVEV (reference sequence). This CDR3 comprises 14 residues. V lost 5 bases, J lost 4 bases, and 12 bases lay in between. DNA for the CDR3: TGTGCCAGCAGTAAGACTAGTTCGTACAATGAGCAGTTCTTC. Its translation: CASSKTSSYNEQFF.

The V and J genes are TRBV28 and TRBJ1-1, with TRBD1 as a possible D gene (5 bases). There are 14 residues in the CDR3. From germline, CDR1 is MDHEN and CDR2 SYDVKM. With 5 bases removed from V and 5 bases from J, the gap between germline ends came to 15 bases. In DNA, the CDR3 is TGTGCCAGCAGTGTCCGGGGGGGTGGAACTGAAGCTTTCTTT. The encoded protein is CASSVRGGGTEAFF.

J is TRBJ2-5 and V is TRBV4-1; D might be TRBD2 (6 bases). V was pared by 6 bases and J by 1 base, with 15 bases between. Germline assignment: CDR1 MGHRA and CDR2 YSYEKL. The CDR3 covers 15 residues. The CDR3: CASSRNGGLQETQYF. CDR3 DNA sequence: TGCGCCAGCAGTCGAAACGGGGGTCTCCAAGAGACCCAGTACTTC.

J is TRBJ2-7 and V is TRBV29-1, with 10 bases aligning to TRBD2. V was clipped by 3 bases and J by 7 bases; unmatched bases: 3. Germline CDR1 reads SQVTM; CDR2 reads ANQGSEA. This CDR3 has 12 amino acids. The CDR3 DNA follows: TGCAGCGTTGAGGGACTAGCGCAAGAGCAGTACTTC. It is translated as CSVEGLAQEQYF.

As for this clone: The sample carries other DNA sequences with the same CDR3. The rearrangement uses TRBV14 and TRBJ2-7; the D gene is possibly TRBD2 (5 bases). Deletions cut 5 bases from V and 2 bases from J, with 10 bases between. Germline V gene sequence: CDR1 SGHDN, CDR2 FVKESK. There are 13 residues in the CDR3. The CDR3 nucleotides are TGTGCCAGCAGCTTAACTAGGGCCTACGAGCAGTACTTC. This gives the protein CASSLTRAYEQYF. Full variable domain (outside the CDR3, taken from reference TRBV14 and TRBJ2-7): EAGVTQFPSHSVIEKGQTVTLRCDPISGHDNLYWYRRVMGKEIKFLLHFVKESKQDESGMPNNRFLAERTGGTYSTLKVQPAELEDSGVYFCASSLTRAYEQYFGPGTRLTVT.